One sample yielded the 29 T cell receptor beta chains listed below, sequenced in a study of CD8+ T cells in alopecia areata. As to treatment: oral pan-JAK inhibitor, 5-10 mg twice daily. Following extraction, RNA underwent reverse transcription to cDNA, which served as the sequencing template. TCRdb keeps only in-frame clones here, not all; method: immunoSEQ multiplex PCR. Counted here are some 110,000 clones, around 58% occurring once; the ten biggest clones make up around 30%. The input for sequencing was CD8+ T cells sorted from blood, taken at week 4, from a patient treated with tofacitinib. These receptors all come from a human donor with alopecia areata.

The CDR3 DNA reads as TGCAGGGGGACCAACTACAATGAGCAGTTCTTC. Translating gives CRGTNYNEQFF. The V call is TRBV29-1, the J call TRBJ2-1; D is perhaps TRBD1 or TRBD2 (5 bases each). The V gene's germline CDR1 is SQVTM and CDR2 ANQGSEA. The CDR3 length is 11 residues.

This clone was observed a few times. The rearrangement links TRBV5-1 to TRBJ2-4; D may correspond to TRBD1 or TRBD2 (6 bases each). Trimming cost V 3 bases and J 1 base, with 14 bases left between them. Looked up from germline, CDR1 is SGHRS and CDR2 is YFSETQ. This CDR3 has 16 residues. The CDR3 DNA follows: TGCGCCAGCAGCTACGTAGAGGGGGGCGCCAAAAACATTCAGTACTTC. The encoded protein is CASSYVEGGAKNIQYF. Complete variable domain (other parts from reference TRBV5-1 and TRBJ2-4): KAGVTQTPRYLIKTRGQQVTLSCSPISGHRSVSWYQQTPGQGLQFLFEYFSETQRNKGNFPGRFSGRQFSNSRSEMNVSTLELGDSALYLCASSYVEGGAKNIQYFGAGTRLSVL.

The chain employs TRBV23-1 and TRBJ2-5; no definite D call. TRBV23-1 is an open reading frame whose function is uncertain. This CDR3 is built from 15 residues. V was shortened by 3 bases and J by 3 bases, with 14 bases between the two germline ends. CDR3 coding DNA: TGCGCCAGCAGTCAGACCCCGAGTGGGAAAGAGACCCAGTACTTC. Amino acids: CASSQTPSGKETQYF.

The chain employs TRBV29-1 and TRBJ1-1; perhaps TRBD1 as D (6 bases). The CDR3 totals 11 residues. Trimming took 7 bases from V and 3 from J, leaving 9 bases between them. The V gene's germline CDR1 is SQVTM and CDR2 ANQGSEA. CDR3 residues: CSGGRDTEAFF. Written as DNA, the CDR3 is TGCAGCGGGGGGCGGGACACTGAAGCTTTCTTT.

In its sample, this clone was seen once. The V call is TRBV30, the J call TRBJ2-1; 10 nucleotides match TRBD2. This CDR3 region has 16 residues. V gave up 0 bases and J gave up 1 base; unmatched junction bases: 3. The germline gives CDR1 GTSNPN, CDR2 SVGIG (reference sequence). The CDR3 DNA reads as TGTGCCTGGAGTGTGTCTAGCGGGGGATCCTACAATGAGCAGTTCTTC. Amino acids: CAWSVSSGGSYNEQFF.

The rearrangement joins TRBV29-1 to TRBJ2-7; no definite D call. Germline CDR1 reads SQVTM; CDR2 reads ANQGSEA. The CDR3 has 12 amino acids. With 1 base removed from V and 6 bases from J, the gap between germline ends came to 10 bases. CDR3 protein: CSVEGNRGEQYF. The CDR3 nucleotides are TGCAGCGTTGAAGGCAACAGAGGCGAGCAGTACTTC.

In nucleotides, the CDR3 is TGTGCCAGCAGTGAGGTGGCTGAAGCTTTCTTT. Translated: CASSEVAEAFF. This chain links TRBV6-1 with TRBJ1-1, with D hard to call. From germline, CDR1 is MNHNS and CDR2 SASEGT. V lost 3 bases and J lost 6, with 5 bases in between. This CDR3 region has 11 residues.

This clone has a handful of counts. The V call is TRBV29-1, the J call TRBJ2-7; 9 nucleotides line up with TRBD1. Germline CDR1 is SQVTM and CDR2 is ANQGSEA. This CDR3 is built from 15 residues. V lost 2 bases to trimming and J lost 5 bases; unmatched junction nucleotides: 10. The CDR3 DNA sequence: TGCAGCGTTGAAAGTCGGGACAGGGAGAGCCACGAGCAGTACTTC. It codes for CSVESRDRESHEQYF.

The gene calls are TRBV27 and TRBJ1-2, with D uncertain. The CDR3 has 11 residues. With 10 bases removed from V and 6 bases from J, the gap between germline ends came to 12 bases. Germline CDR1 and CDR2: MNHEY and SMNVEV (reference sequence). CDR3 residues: CATGTRDGYTF. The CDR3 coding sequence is TGTGCCACCGGAACCCGAGATGGCTACACCTTC.

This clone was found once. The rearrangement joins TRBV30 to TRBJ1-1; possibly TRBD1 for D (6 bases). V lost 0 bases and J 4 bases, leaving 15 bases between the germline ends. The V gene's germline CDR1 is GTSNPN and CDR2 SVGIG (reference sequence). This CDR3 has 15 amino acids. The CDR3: CAWSVPRGPSTEAFF. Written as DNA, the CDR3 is TGTGCCTGGAGTGTGCCGCGGGGGCCGAGCACTGAAGCTTTCTTT.

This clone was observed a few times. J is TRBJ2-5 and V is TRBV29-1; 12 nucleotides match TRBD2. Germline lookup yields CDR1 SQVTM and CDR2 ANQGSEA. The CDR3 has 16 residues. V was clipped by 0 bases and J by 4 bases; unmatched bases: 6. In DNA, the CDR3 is TGCAGCGTTGAAGATTTAGTACTAGCGGGGGGAGAGACCCAGTACTTC. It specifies CSVEDLVLAGGETQYF. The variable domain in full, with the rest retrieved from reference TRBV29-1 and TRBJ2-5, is SAVISQKPSRDICQRGTSLTIQCQVDSQVTMMFWYRQQPGQSLTLIATANQGSEATYESGFVIDKFPISRPNLTFSTLTVSNMSPEDSSIYLCSVEDLVLAGGETQYFGPGTRLLVL.

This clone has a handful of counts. The CDR3 DNA sequence: TGCAGCGTTGTAACAGGACTAGCGGGGGGGCAGGGCTACAATGAGCAGTTCTTC. Translation: CSVVTGLAGGQGYNEQFF. The chain combines TRBV29-1 with TRBJ2-1, with 15 bases aligning to TRBD2. Germline CDR1 reads SQVTM; CDR2 reads ANQGSEA. The CDR3 has 18 amino acids. The trim removed 4 bases at V and 3 bases at J, leaving 10 bases unmatched.

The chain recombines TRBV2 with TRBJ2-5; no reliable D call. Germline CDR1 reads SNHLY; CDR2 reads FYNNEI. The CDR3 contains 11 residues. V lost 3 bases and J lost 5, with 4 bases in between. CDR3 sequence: CASSDLETQYF. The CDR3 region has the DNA TGTGCCAGCAGTGATTTGGAGACCCAGTACTTC.

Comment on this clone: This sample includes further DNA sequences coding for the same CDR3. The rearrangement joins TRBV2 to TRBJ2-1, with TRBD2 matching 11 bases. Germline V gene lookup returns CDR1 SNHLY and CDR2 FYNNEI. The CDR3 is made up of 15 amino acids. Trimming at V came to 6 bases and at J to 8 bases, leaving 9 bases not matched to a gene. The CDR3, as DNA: TGTGCCAGCAGGTTTACTAGCGGGGGTAATTATGAGCAGTTCTTC. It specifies CASRFTSGGNYEQFF.

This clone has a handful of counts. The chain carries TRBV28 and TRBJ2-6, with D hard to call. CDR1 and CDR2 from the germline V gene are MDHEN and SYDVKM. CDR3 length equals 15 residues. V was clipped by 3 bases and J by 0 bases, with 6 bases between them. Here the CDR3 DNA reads TGTGCCAGCAGTTTCAGACGCTCTGGGGCCAACGTCCTGACTTTC. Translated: CASSFRRSGANVLTF.

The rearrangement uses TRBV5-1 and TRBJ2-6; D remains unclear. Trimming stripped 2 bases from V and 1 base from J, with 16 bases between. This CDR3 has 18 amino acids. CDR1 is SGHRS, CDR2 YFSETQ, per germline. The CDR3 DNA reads TGCGCCAGCAGCTTCCCAGACACGGCGGTATCTGGGGCCAACGTCCTGACTTTC. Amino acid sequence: CASSFPDTAVSGANVLTF.

CDR3 bases: TGTGCCAGCAGCCCGGAGAGAACCTCCTACAGGGGGGATACGCAGTATTTT. Protein: CASSPERTSYRGDTQYF. This chain joins TRBV27 and TRBJ2-3; 8 nucleotides agree with TRBD1. The CDR3 sequence is 17 residues long. Per the germline V gene, CDR1 is MNHEY and CDR2 is SMNVEV (reference sequence). V trimming: 6 bases; J trimming: 6 bases; junction bases outside the gene matches: 17.

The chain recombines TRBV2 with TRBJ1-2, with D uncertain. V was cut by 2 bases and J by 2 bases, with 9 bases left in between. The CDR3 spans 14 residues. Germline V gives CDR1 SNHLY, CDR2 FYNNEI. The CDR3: CASSELDSNYGYTF. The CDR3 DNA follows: TGTGCCAGCAGTGAACTTGACTCCAACTATGGCTACACCTTC.

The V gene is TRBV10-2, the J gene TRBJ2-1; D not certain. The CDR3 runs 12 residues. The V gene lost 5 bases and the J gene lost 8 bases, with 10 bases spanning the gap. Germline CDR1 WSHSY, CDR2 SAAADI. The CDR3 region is CASSFSGDEQFF. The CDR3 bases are TGCGCCAGCAGTTTTAGTGGGGATGAGCAGTTCTTC.

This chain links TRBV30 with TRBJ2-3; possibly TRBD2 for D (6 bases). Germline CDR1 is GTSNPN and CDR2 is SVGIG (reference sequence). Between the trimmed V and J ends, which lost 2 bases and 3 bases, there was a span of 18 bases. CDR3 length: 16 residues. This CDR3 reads CAWSTEGRLGTDTQYF. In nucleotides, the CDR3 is TGTGCCTGGAGTACGGAGGGGAGGTTGGGGACAGATACGCAGTATTTT. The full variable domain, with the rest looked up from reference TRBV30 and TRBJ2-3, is SQTIHQWPATLVQPVGSPLSLECTVEGTSNPNLYWYRQAAGRGLQLLFYSVGIGQISSEVPQNLSASRPQDRQFILSSKKLLLSDSGFYLCAWSTEGRLGTDTQYFGPGTRLTVL.

CDR3 loop: CSVTPVEDSGDYGYTF. For the CDR3, the DNA is TGCAGCGTCACCCCAGTGGAGGACAGCGGAGACTATGGCTACACCTTC. The V gene is TRBV29-1, the J gene TRBJ1-2, with a weak D call TRBD1 (6 bases). Germline V lookup: CDR1 SQVTM, CDR2 ANQGSEA. The V end lost 6 bases, the J end lost 3 bases, and 23 bases lay between the germline ends. This CDR3 contains 16 residues. Using reference TRBV29-1 and TRBJ1-2 for the parts outside the CDR3, the full variable domain is SAVISQKPSRDICQRGTSLTIQCQVDSQVTMMFWYRQQPGQSLTLIATANQGSEATYESGFVIDKFPISRPNLTFSTLTVSNMSPEDSSIYLCSVTPVEDSGDYGYTFGSGTRLTVV.

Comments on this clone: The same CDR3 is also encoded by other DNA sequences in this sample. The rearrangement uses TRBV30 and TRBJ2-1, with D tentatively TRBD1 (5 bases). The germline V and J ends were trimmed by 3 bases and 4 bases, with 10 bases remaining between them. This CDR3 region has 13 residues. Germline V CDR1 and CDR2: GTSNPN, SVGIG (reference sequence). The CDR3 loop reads CAWRGDLYNEQFF. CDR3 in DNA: TGTGCCTGGAGAGGGGATTTATACAATGAGCAGTTCTTC.

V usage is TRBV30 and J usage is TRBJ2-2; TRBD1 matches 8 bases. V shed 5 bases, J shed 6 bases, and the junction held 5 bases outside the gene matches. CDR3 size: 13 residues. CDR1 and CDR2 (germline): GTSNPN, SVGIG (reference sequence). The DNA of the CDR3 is TGTGCCTGGCGACAGGGGATGGCCGGGGAGCTGTTTTTT. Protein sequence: CAWRQGMAGELFF.

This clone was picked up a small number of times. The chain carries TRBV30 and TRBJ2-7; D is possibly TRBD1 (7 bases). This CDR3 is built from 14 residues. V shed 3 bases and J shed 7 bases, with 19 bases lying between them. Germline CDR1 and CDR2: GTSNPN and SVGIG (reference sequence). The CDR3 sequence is CAWSGQGDSVEQYF. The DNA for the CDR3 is TGTGCCTGGAGCGGGCAGGGGGACTCGGTAGAGCAGTACTTC.

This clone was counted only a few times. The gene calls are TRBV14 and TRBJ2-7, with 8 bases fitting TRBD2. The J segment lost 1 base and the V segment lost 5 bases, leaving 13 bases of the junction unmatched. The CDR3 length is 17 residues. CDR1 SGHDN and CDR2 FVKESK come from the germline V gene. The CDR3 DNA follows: TGTGCCAGCAGCACCAACCGGGGGGGCGCAAGGTCCTACGAGCAGTACTTC. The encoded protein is CASSTNRGGARSYEQYF.

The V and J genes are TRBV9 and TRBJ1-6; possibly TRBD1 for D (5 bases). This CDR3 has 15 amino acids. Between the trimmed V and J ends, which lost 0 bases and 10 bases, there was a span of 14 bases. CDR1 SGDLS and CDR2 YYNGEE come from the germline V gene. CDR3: CASSVGKGNGSPLHF. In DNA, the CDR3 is TGTGCCAGCAGCGTAGGAAAGGGGAACGGGTCACCCCTCCACTTT.

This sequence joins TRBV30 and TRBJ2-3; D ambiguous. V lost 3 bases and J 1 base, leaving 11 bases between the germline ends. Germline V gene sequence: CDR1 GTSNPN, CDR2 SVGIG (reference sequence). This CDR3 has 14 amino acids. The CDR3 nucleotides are TGTGCCTGGAGCCTATCATGGGGCACAGATACGCAGTATTTT. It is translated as CAWSLSWGTDTQYF.

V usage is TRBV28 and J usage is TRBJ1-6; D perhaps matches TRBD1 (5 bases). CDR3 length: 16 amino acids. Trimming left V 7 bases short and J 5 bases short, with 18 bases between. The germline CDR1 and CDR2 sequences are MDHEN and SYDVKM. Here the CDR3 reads CASTNHRDFHNSPLHF. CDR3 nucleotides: TGTGCCAGCACTAACCACCGGGACTTCCATAATTCACCCCTCCACTTT.

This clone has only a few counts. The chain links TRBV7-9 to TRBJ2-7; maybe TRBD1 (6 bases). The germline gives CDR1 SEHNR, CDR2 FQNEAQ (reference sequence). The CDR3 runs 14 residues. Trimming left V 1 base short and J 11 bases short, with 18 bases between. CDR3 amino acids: CASSLVELGAPEYF. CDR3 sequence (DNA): TGTGCCAGCAGCTTAGTAGAGTTGGGGGCGCCGGAGTACTTC.